This TCR beta chain came from a study of post-analysis software for immune sequencing data. Study-level information: There were relapsing-remitting, secondary progressive and progressive-relapsing multiple sclerosis among the disease courses included.

This clonotype was seen repeatedly, ten times or more. The antigen remains unidentified. Findings of the study overall: Compared with controls, patients had more of about 5 TRBV segments, including TRBV5-6, TRBV5-1 and TRBV20-1. The F measure placed samples prepared in the same batch into strongly shared clusters.

Researchers reported that TCR beta cDNA libraries carried unique molecular identifiers. With about 0.95 to 10 million T cells as the source, approximately 450,000 cDNA molecules resulted. TCRdb ran MiXCR on the PCR reads and lists one entry per CDR3 protein. The sample includes some 260,000 distinct CDR3 sequences, 30% to 45% of them seen just once. The germline V gene has CDR1 MNHEY and CDR2 SMNVEV (reference sequence). Trimming pared 4 bases from V and 0 bases from J, leaving 12 bases between. This CDR3 is 15 amino acids long. The sequence was obtained from a girl aged 10 to 17 with multiple sclerosis. The specimen sequenced was blood. V is TRBV27 and J is TRBJ2-5; TRBD2 is a possible D gene (6 bases). CDR3 coding DNA: TGTGCCAGCAGTTCCGGGAGCCGGTACCAAGAGACCCAGTACTTC. This gives the protein CASSSGSRYQETQYF.